These 15 T cell receptor beta chains were all obtained from the same sample, sequenced in a study of neurological immune-mediated disorders. TCRdb called the 5' RACE reads again in MiXCR, with one record for every CDR3 protein. Here the sample spans some 48,000 distinct CDR3 sequences, around a fifth being singletons. Stated time point: technical triplicate 3. Input material: PBMCs. Receptors were obtained from a man aged 55-75 years with HTLV-1-associated myelopathy (HAM/TSP).

The sample holds many counts of this clonotype. This sequence joins TRBV2 and TRBJ2-3, with 9 positions matching TRBD2. The V gene end was trimmed by 6 bases and the J gene end by 0 bases; junction bases not matched to a gene: 7. The germline V gene has CDR1 SNHLY and CDR2 FYNNEI. The CDR3 has 16 amino acids. CDR3 sequence (DNA): TGTGCCAGCAGCGACGGACTAGCGAGAAGCACAGATACGCAGTATTTT. This gives the protein CASSDGLARSTDTQYF. Based on the CDR3 plus reference TRBV2 and TRBJ2-3, the full variable domain is EPEVTQTPSHQVTQMGQEVILRCVPISNHLYFYWYRQILGQKVEFLVSFYNNEISEKSEIFDDQFSVERPDGSNFTLKIRSTKLEDSAMYFCASSDGLARSTDTQYFGPGTRLTVL.

Within the sample, this clonotype is large. V is TRBV7-2 and J is TRBJ1-5; D unresolved. With 3 bases removed from V and 2 bases from J, the gap between germline ends came to 2 bases. This CDR3 has 12 amino acids. Germline CDR1 is SGHTA and CDR2 is FQGNSA. The DNA of the CDR3 is TGTGCCAGCAGCTTTGGCAATCAGCCCCAGCATTTT. This encodes CASSFGNQPQHF.

This clonotype has at least ten counts. The chain links TRBV6-5 to TRBJ2-3; 8 nucleotides line up with TRBD2. The CDR3 totals 13 residues. Per the germline V gene, CDR1 is MNHEY and CDR2 is SVGAGI. V was pared by 6 bases and J by 4 bases, with 3 bases of the junction left unmatched. The CDR3 region is CASRVAGSDTQYF. The CDR3, as DNA: TGTGCCAGCAGGGTAGCGGGATCAGATACGCAGTATTTT.

About this clonotype: This may arise from a read error, as a much more abundant clone is one base away. The chain combines TRBV5-1 with TRBJ2-7; 7 nucleotides match TRBD2. Germline CDR1 is SGHRS and CDR2 is YFSETQ. The CDR3 consists of 13 residues. Losses at the gene ends were 5 bases for V and 5 bases for J; bases not matched to a gene: 7. CDR3 sequence: CASRFGRKDEQYF. CDR3 in DNA: TGCGCCAGCAGATTCGGGAGGAAGGACGAGCAGTACTTC.

This clonotype was seen only a few times. The chain carries TRBV18 and TRBJ2-3; a possible D gene is TRBD2 (6 bases). CDR1 is KGHSH and CDR2 is LQKENI in the germline V gene. This CDR3 spans 15 amino acids. V was cut by 3 bases and J by 1 base, with 11 bases left in between. The CDR3 reads CASSPRRGGTDTQYF. The CDR3 region has the DNA TGTGCCAGCTCACCGCGGAGGGGCGGCACAGATACGCAGTATTTT.

This clonotype was seen many times. DNA of the CDR3: TGTGCCAGCAGTTATGGGGCAGACTCCTACAATGAGCAGTTCTTC. Its translation: CASSYGADSYNEQFF. The chain carries TRBV6-5 and TRBJ2-1, with a possible D match to TRBD1 (5 bases). Germline CDR1 is MNHEY and CDR2 is SVGAGI. The CDR3 spans 15 residues. Trimming stripped 3 bases from V and 0 bases from J, with 9 bases between.

In its sample, this clonotype was seen many times. V and J are TRBV7-3 and TRBJ2-1; 7 bases are shared with TRBD2. Trimming cost V 2 bases and J 6 bases; bases outside gene matches: 7. CDR3 length: 15 amino acids. Germline CDR1 reads SGHTA; CDR2 reads FQGTGA. CDR3 nucleotide sequence: TGTGCCAGCAGCTTAGCGGGAGCTTTCTTCAATGAGCAGTTCTTC. It specifies CASSLAGAFFNEQFF.

The chain recombines TRBV10-3 with TRBJ2-5, with 7 bases identical to TRBD2. The CDR3 totals 11 residues. Germline V lookup: CDR1 ENHRY, CDR2 SYGVKD. Losses at the gene ends were 10 bases for V and 4 bases for J; bases not matched to a gene: 3. This CDR3 reads CATVAGETQYF. The CDR3, as DNA: TGTGCCACGGTAGCGGGAGAGACCCAGTACTTC.

This clonotype was seen at least ten times. At one boundary the junction diverges from the germline segment, which might be a read error. This chain links TRBV4-1 with TRBJ2-1; D possibly matches TRBD1 or TRBD2 (7 bases each). This CDR3 is built from 17 residues. Germline values: CDR1 MGHRA, CDR2 YSYEKL. The CDR3 spells CASRQEGGATGIDEQFF. CDR3 nucleotide sequence: TGCGCCAGCAGGCAAGAGGGGGGGGCGACAGGGATCGATGAGCAGTTCTTC.

This clonotype was counted many times. The gene calls are TRBV20-1 and TRBJ1-1, with D maybe TRBD1 (6 bases). The V and J ends lost 6 bases and 2 bases respectively, with 16 bases between them. The length of the CDR3 is 14 residues. The germline V gene has CDR1 DFQATT and CDR2 SNEGSKA (reference sequence). CDR3 protein: CSAADRGLNTEAFF. The CDR3 nucleotides are TGCAGTGCCGCAGATAGGGGGTTAAACACTGAAGCTTTCTTT.

This clonotype showed up many times. The rearrangement joins TRBV6-5 to TRBJ2-2; D not resolved. CDR1 and CDR2 (germline): MNHEY, SVGAGI. This CDR3 comprises 12 residues. Trimming cost V 5 bases and J 5 bases, with 6 bases left between them. CDR3 protein: CASSPRTGELFF. In DNA form, the CDR3 reads TGTGCCAGCAGTCCTCGGACCGGGGAGCTGTTTTTT.

This clonotype was counted ten times or more. The genes are TRBV4-2 and TRBJ1-5, with D tentatively TRBD1 (6 bases). V lost 0 bases, J lost 5 bases, and 11 bases lay in between. This CDR3 is 15 amino acids long. The germline CDR1 and CDR2 sequences are LGHNA and YNFKEQ. CDR3 amino acids: CASSQDPDRHQPQHF. CDR3 bases: TGTGCCAGCAGCCAAGATCCGGACAGACATCAGCCCCAGCATTTT.

In this sample, this clonotype turned up many times. The chain couples TRBV29-1 to TRBJ2-5, with unresolved D. This CDR3 contains 14 residues. With 2 bases removed from V and 0 bases from J, the gap between germline ends came to 10 bases. Germline CDR1 and CDR2: SQVTM and ANQGSEA. The CDR3 bases are TGCAGCGTTGAAATCCACCCGTACCAAGAGACCCAGTACTTC. Amino acid sequence: CSVEIHPYQETQYF.

This chain links TRBV30 with TRBJ1-1, with D hard to call. The germline V gene encodes CDR1 GTSNPN and CDR2 SVGIG (reference sequence). The CDR3 covers 11 residues. V was trimmed by 2 bases and J by 7 bases, leaving 8 bases between them. CDR3 nucleotides: TGTGCCTGGAGTCCCCGGTATGAAGCTTTCTTT. Translation gives CAWSPRYEAFF.

This clonotype was recorded at least ten times. V usage is TRBV5-1 and J usage is TRBJ2-7, with 13 positions matching TRBD2. The V and J ends lost 4 bases and 0 bases, in that order; junction bases with no gene match: 7. The germline gives CDR1 SGHRS, CDR2 YFSETQ. The CDR3 loop spans 17 amino acids. CDR3 nucleotides: TGCGCCAGCAGCAAGGGGACTAGCGGGGACCGCTCCTACGAGCAGTACTTC. Its protein product is CASSKGTSGDRSYEQYF.